The 4 T cell receptor beta chains in this list originate from one sample, sequenced in a study of blood T cells in healthy people across ages. A sample-barcoded 5' primer and a J-beta primer mix were used in a second PCR of roughly 6 to 11 cycles. TCRdb passed the 5' RACE reads through MiXCR, listing each CDR3 protein once. The sample carries under 2 million distinct CDR3 sequences, roughly 32% recorded once. Specimen: blood. Receptors originate from a woman in her 30s in good health.

Regarding this clonotype: One end of the junction does not line up with germline, which may come from a read error. V gene TRBV7-9 combines with J gene TRBJ2-7; D is possibly TRBD1 or TRBD2 (5 bases each). There are 12 residues in the CDR3. Germline CDR1 is SEHNR and CDR2 is FQNEAQ (reference sequence). The CDR3 nucleotides read TGTGCCAACAGCCCGGGGCCAGGCGAGCAGTACTTC. Protein product: CANSPGPGEQYF.

The chain couples TRBV2 to TRBJ2-7; D unresolved. V was shortened by 6 bases and J by 6 bases, with 9 bases between the two germline ends. The germline V gene has CDR1 SNHLY and CDR2 FYNNEI. This CDR3 comprises 11 residues. The CDR3 nucleotides read TGTGCCAGCAGGGGATCTCTCGAGCAGTACTTC. Its translation is CASRGSLEQYF.

This clonotype has just a few counts. The chain combines TRBV27 with TRBJ2-5, with 9 bases identical to TRBD1. Gene TRBJ2-7 matches the end of the DNA better, so the J call may be wrong. Germline loops: CDR1 MNHEY, CDR2 SMNVEV (reference sequence). This CDR3 contains 15 residues. The CDR3 here is CASRLGQGSTYEQYF. The CDR3 nucleotides are TGTGCCAGCAGACTTGGACAGGGGTCAACCTACGAGCAGTACTTC.

About this clonotype: An end of the junction differs from the germline gene, which may be a read error. The chain links TRBV15 to TRBJ2-1; possibly TRBD1 for D (5 bases). Germline CDR1 LNHNV, CDR2 YYDKDF (reference sequence). CDR3 length: 12 amino acids. For the CDR3, the DNA is TGTACCACCAGCCAGGGATACAATGAGCAGTTCTTC. Translated: CTTSQGYNEQFF.